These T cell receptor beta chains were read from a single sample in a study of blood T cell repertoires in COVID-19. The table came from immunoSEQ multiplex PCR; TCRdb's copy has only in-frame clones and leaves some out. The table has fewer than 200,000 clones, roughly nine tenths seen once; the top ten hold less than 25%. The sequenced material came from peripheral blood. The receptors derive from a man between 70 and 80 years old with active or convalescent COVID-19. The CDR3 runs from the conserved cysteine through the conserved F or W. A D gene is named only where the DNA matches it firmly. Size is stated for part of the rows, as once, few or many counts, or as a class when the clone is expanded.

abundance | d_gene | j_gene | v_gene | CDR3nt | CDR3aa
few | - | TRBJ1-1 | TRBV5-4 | TGTGCCAGCAGCTCGGGGCTCAGCGGACTGCGGGGGGGCACTGAAGCTTTCTTT | CASSSGLSGLRGGTEAFF
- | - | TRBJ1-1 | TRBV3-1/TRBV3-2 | TGTGCCAGCAGGGTAGGGGCGAACACTGAAGCTTTCTTT | CASRVGANTEAFF
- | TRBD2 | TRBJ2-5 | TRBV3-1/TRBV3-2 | TGTGCCAGCAGCCAAGTGGAACTAGCGGGAGTAGAGACCCAGTACTTC | CASSQVELAGVETQYF
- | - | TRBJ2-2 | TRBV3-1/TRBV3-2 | TGTGCCAGCCAGTACACCGGGGAGCTGTTTTTT | CASQYTGELFF
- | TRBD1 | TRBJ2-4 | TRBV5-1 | TGCGCCAGCAGCTTGACCCAGGGGGATTACATTCAGTACTTC | CASSLTQGDYIQYF
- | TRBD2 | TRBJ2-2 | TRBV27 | TGTGCCAGCAGTCCGAACACATTAGCGGGAGGGGACACCGGGGAGCTGTTTTTT | CASSPNTLAGGDTGELFF
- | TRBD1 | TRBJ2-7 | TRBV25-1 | TGTGCCAGCGATCCCTGGACAGGCCCCTACGAGCAGTACTTC | CASDPWTGPYEQYF
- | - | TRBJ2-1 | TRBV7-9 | TGTGCCAGCAGCTTACTAGGGGGAGAGAATGAGCAGTTCTTC | CASSLLGGENEQFF
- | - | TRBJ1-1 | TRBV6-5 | TGTGCCAGCAGTTCCGGGACACTCGGCCGTGGCACTGAAGCTTTCTTT | CASSSGTLGRGTEAFF
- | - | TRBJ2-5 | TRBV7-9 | TGTGCCAGCAGCTTTCGCGGGGTTCGACAAGAGACCCAGTACTTC | CASSFRGVRQETQYF
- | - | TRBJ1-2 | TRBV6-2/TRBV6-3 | TGTGCCAGCAGTTCTGACCGGATGACTCTAAGAGGGAACTATGGCTACACCTTC | CASSSDRMTLRGNYGYTF
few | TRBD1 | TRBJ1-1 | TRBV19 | TGTGCCAGTAGTAGCCAAAGGACAGGACGGTGGAACACTGAAGCTTTCTTT | CASSSQRTGRWNTEAFF
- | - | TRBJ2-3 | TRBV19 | TGTGCCAGTTCAATTCCGGCGGGGATCAACACAGATACGCAGTATTTT | CASSIPAGINTDTQYF
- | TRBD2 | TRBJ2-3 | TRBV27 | TGTGCCAGCAGTACCAATATCCCGCTAGCGGGGCCGAGGGATACGCAGTATTTT | CASSTNIPLAGPRDTQYF
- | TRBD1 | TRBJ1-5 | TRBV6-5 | TGTGCCAGCAGTCCGAGGGGGCTTTACAATCAGCCCCAGCATTTT | CASSPRGLYNQPQHF
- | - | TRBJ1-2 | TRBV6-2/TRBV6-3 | TGTGCCAGCAGTTACTCGACCCAAGAGGTCTATGGCTACACCTTC | CASSYSTQEVYGYTF
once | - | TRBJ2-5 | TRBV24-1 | TGTGCCACCAGTGACCCTGGGGGCGATCACCAAGAGACCCAGTACTTC | CATSDPGGDHQETQYF